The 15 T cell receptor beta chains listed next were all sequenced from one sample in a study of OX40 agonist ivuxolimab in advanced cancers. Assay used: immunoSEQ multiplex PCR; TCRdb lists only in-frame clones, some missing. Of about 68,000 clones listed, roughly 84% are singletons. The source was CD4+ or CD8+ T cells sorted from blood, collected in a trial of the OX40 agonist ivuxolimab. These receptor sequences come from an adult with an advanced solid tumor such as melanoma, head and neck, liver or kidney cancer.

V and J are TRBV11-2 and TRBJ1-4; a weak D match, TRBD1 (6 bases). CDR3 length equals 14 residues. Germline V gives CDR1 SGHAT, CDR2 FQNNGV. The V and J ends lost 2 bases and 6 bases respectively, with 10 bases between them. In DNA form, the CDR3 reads TGTGCCAGCAGCTTAAACAGGGTTGATGAAAAACTGTTTTTT. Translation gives CASSLNRVDEKLFF.

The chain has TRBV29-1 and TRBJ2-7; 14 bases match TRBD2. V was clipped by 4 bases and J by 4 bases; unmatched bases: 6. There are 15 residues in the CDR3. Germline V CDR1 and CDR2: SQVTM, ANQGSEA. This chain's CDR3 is CSVGTSGRRKYEQYF. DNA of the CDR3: TGCAGCGTTGGGACTAGCGGGAGGCGGAAGTACGAGCAGTACTTC.

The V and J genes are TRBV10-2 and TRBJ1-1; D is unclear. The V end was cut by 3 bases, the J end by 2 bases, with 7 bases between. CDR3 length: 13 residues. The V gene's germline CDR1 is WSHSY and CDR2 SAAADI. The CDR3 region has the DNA TGCGCCAGCAGTGATCACCCTAACACTGAAGCTTTCTTT. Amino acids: CASSDHPNTEAFF.

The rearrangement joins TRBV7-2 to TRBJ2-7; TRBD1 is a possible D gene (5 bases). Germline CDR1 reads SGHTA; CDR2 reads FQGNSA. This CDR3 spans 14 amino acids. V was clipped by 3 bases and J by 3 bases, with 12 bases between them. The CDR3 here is CASSLVQGIYEQYF. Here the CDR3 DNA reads TGTGCCAGCAGCTTGGTCCAGGGAATCTACGAGCAGTACTTC.

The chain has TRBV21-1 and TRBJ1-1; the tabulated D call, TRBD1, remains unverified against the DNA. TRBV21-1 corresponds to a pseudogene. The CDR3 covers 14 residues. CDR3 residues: CASSGGGLDTEAFF. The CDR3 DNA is TGTGCCAGCAGCGGTGGGGGCCTGGACACTGAAGCTTTCTTT.

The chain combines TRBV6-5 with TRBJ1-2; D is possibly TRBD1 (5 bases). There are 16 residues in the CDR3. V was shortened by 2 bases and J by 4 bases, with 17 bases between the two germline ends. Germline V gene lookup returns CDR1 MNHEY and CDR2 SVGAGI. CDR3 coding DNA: TGTGCCAGCAGTTACCCCACCGGACGGGGCATCTATGGCTACACCTTC. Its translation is CASSYPTGRGIYGYTF.

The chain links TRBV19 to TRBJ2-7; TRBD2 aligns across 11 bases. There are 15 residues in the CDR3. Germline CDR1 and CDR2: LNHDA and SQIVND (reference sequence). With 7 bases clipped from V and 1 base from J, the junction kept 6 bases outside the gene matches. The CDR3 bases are TGTGCCAGTAAGAGGGGACTAGCGGCATCCTACGAGCAGTACTTC. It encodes CASKRGLAASYEQYF.

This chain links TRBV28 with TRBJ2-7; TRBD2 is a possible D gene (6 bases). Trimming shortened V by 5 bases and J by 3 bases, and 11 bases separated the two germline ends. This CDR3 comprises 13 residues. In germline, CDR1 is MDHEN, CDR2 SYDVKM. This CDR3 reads CASSDRENYEQYF. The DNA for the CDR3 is TGTGCCAGCAGTGACCGGGAGAACTACGAGCAGTACTTC.

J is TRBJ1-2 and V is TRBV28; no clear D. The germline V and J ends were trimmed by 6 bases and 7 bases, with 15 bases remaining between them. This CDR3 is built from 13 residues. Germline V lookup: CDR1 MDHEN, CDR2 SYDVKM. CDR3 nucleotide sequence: TGTGCCAGCAGGACCTCACAAGGCATTGGCTACACCTTC. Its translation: CASRTSQGIGYTF.

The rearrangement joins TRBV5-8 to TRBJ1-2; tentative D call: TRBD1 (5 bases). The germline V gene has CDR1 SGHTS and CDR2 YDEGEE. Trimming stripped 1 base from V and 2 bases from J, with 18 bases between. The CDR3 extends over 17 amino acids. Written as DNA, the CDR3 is TGTGCCAGCAGCTTGCACCGAGGAACAGGCTACAACTATGGCTACACCTTC. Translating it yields CASSLHRGTGYNYGYTF.

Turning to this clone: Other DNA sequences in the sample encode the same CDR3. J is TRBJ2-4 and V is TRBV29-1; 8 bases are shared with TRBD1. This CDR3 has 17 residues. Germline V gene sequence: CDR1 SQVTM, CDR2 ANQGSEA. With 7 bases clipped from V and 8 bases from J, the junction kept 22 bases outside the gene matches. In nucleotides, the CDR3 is TGCAGCGCCTCTGATATAAGTTCAGGGGGCGCGGTTGACATTCAGTACTTC. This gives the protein CSASDISSGGAVDIQYF.

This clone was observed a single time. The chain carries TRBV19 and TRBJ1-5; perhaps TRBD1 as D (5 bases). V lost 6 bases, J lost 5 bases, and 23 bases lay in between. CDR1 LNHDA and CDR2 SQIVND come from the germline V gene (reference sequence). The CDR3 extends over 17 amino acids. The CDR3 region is CASSHPPGRTRDQPQHF. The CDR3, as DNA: TGTGCCAGTAGCCATCCCCCGGGGCGCACCAGGGATCAGCCCCAGCATTTT.

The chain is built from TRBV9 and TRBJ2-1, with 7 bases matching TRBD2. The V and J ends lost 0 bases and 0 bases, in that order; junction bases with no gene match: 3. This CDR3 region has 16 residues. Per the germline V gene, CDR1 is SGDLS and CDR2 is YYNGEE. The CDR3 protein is CASSVETGGSYNEQFF. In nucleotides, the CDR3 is TGTGCCAGCAGCGTAGAAACGGGAGGCTCCTACAATGAGCAGTTCTTC. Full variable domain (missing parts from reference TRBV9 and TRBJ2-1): DSGVTQTPKHLITATGQRVTLRCSPRSGDLSVYWYQQSLDQGLQFLIQYYNGEERAKGNILERFSAQQFPDLHSELNLSSLELGDSALYFCASSVETGGSYNEQFFGPGTRLTVL.

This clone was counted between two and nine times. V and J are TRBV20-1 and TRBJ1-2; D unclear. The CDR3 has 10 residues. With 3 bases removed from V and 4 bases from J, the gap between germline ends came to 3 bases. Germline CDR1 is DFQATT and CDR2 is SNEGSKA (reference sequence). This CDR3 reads CSASSYGYTF. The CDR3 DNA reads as TGCAGTGCTAGTAGCTATGGCTACACCTTC.

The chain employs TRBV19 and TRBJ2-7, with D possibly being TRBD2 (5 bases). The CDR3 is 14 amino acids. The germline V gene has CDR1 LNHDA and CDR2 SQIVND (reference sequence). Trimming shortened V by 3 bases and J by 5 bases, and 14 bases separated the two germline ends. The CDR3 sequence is CASSILGVSNEQYF. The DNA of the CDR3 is TGTGCCAGTAGTATTCTCGGGGTCAGCAACGAGCAGTACTTC.